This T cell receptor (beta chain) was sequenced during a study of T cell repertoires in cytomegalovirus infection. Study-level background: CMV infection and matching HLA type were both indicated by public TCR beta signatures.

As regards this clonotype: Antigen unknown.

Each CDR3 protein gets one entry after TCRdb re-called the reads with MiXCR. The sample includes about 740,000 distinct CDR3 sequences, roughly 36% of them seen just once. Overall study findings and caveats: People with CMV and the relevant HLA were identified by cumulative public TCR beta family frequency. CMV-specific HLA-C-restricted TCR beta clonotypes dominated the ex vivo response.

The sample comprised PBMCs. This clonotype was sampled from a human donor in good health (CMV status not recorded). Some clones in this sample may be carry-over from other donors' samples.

CDR3 DNA: TGCAGTGCTCGACAGGGGGCTGAGGAAAAACTGTTTTTT. As protein: CSARQGAEEKLFF. This rearrangement joins TRBV20-1 to TRBJ1-4, with 10 bases lining up with TRBD1. CDR1 is DFQATT, CDR2 SNEGSKA, per germline (reference sequence). V was pared by 5 bases and J by 8 bases, with 5 bases of the junction left unmatched. The CDR3 runs 13 residues.